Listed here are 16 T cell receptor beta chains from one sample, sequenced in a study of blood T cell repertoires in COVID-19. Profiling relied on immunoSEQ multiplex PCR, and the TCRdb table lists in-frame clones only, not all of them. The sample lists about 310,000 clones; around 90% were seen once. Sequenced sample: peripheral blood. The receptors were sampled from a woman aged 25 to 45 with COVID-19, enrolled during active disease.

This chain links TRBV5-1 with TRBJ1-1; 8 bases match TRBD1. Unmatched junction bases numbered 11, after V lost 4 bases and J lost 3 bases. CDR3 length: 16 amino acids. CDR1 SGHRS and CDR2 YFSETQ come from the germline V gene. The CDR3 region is CASSPGTGWADTEAFF. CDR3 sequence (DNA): TGCGCCAGCAGCCCCGGGACAGGTTGGGCCGACACTGAAGCTTTCTTT.

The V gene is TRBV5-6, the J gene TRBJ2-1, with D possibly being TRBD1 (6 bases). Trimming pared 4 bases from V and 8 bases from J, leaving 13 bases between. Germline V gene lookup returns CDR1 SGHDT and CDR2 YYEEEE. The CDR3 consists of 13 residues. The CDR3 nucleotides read TGTGCCAGCAGCCTATCAGGGGTCGATGAGCAGTTCTTC. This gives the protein CASSLSGVDEQFF.

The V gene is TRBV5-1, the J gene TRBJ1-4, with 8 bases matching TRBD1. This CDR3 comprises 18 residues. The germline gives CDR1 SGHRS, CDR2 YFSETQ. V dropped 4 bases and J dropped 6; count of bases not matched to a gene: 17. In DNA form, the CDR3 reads TGCGCCAGCAGCCCAGACAGGGGACATAATGACTATGATGAAAAACTGTTTTTT. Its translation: CASSPDRGHNDYDEKLFF.

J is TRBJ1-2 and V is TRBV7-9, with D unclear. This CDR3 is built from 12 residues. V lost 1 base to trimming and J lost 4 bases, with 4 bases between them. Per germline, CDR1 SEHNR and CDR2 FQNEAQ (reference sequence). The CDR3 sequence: CASSLELYGYTF. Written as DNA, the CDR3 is TGTGCCAGCAGCTTAGAACTCTATGGCTACACCTTC. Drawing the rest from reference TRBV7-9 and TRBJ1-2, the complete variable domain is DTGVSQNPRHKITKRGQNVTFRCDPISEHNRLYWYRQTLGQGPEFLTYFQNEAQLEKSRLLSDRFSAERPKGSFSTLEIQRTEQGDSAMYLCASSLELYGYTFGSGTRLTVV.

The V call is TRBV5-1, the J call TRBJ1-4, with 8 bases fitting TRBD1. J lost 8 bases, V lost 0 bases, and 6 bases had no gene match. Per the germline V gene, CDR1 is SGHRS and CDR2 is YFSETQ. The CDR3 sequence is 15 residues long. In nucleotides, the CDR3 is TGCGCCAGCAGCTTGGGCGGACAGGGAATCGAAAAACTGTTTTTT. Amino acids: CASSLGGQGIEKLFF. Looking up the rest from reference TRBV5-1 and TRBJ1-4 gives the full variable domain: KAGVTQTPRYLIKTRGQQVTLSCSPISGHRSVSWYQQTPGQGLQFLFEYFSETQRNKGNFPGRFSGRQFSNSRSEMNVSTLELGDSALYLCASSLGGQGIEKLFFGSGTQLSVL.

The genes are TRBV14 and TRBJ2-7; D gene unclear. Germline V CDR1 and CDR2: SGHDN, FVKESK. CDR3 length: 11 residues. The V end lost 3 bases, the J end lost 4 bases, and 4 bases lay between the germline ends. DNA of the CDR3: TGTGCCAGCAGCCAGTCGTACGAGCAGTACTTC. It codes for CASSQSYEQYF.

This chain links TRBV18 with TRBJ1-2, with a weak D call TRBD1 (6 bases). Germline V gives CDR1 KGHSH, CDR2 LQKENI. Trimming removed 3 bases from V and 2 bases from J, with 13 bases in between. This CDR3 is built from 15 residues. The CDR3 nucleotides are TGTGCCAGCTCACCCCGAGACGGGACAAACTATGGCTACACCTTC. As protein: CASSPRDGTNYGYTF.

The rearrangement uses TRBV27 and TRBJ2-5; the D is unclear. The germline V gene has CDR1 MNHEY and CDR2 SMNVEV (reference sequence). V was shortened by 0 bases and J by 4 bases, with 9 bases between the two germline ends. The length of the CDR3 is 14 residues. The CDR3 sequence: CASSLSAPLETQYF. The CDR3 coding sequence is TGTGCCAGCAGTTTATCGGCACCTTTAGAGACCCAGTACTTC.

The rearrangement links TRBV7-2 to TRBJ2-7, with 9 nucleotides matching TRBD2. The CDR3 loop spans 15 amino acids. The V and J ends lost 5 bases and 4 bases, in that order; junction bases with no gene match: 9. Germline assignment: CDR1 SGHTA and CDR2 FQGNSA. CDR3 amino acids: CASSLQAGGSYEQYF. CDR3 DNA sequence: TGTGCCAGCAGCCTCCAAGCGGGAGGAAGTTACGAGCAGTACTTC.

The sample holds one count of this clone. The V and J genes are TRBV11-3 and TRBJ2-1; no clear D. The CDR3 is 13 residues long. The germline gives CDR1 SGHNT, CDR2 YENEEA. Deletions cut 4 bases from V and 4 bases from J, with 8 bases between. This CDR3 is CASSSSQYNEQFF. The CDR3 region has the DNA TGTGCCAGCAGCTCCTCCCAGTACAATGAGCAGTTCTTC.

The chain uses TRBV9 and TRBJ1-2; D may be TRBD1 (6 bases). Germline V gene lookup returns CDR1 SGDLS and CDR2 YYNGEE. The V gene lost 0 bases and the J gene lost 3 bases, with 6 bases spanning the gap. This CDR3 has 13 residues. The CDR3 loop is CASSVDRDYGYTF. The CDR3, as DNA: TGTGCCAGCAGCGTAGACAGGGACTATGGCTACACCTTC. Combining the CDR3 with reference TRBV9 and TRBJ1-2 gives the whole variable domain DSGVTQTPKHLITATGQRVTLRCSPRSGDLSVYWYQQSLDQGLQFLIQYYNGEERAKGNILERFSAQQFPDLHSELNLSSLELGDSALYFCASSVDRDYGYTFGSGTRLTVV.

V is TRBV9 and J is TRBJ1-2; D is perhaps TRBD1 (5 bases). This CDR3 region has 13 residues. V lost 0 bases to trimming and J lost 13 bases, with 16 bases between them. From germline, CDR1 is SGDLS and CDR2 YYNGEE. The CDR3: CASSVGGTGVCTF. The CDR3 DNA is TGTGCCAGCAGCGTAGGGGGGACGGGAGTGTGCACCTTC. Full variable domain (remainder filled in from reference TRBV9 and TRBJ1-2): DSGVTQTPKHLITATGQRVTLRCSPRSGDLSVYWYQQSLDQGLQFLIQYYNGEERAKGNILERFSAQQFPDLHSELNLSSLELGDSALYFCASSVGGTGVCTFGSGTRLTVV.

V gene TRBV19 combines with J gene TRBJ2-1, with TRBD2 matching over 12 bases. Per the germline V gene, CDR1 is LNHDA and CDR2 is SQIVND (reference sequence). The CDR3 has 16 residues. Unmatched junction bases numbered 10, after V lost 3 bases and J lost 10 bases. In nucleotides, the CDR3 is TGTGCCAGTAGTATTGCCGGGACTAGCGGGCCCCGAGAGCAGTTCTTC. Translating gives CASSIAGTSGPREQFF.

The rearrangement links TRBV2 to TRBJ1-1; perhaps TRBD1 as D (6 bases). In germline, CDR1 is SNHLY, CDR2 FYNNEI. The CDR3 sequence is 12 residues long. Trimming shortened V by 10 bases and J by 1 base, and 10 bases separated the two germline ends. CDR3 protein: CAITGQNTEAFF. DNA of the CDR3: TGTGCCATTACAGGGCAGAACACTGAAGCTTTCTTT.

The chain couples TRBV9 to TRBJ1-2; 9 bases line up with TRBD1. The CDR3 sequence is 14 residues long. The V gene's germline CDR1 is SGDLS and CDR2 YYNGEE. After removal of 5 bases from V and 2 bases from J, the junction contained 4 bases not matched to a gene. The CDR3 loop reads CASSTGQGNYGYTF. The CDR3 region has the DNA TGTGCCAGCAGTACGGGACAGGGAAACTATGGCTACACCTTC.

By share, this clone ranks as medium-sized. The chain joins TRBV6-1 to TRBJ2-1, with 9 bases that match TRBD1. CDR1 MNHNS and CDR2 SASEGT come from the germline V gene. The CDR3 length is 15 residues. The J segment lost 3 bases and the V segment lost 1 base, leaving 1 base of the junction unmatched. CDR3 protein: CASSEETGGYNEQFF. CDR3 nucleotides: TGTGCCAGCAGTGAAGAGACAGGGGGCTACAATGAGCAGTTCTTC.